This T cell receptor (beta chain) was profiled in a study of response to subunit inactivated influenza vaccine. CDR3 length: 11 amino acids. Trimming took off 3 bases at V and 6 bases at J, with 5 bases between the two ends. From germline, CDR1 is MNHEY and CDR2 SVGEGT. Study outcomes and limitations: The authors suggested that every seasonal influenza vaccination recruits few new T cells.

This clonotype has only a few counts. Its antigen is currently unknown. TCRdb recomputed calls from the RT-PCR reads with MiXCR, one row per CDR3 protein. The sample lists hundreds of thousands of distinct CDR3 sequences, around 15% occurring once. The rearrangement uses TRBV6-2 or TRBV6-3 and TRBJ1-1; D gene uncertain. Sequencing used PBMCs from blood, obtained roughly 15 days before vaccination. This clonotype was sampled from a man aged 50 to 60 who received an inactivated influenza vaccine. The CDR3 DNA is TGTGCCAGCAGTTATCTTGCTGAAGCTTTCTTT. Amino acid sequence: CASSYLAEAFF.